This T cell receptor beta chain was recorded in a study of T cell changes during pregnancy in multiple sclerosis. V gave up 4 bases and J gave up 0 bases, with 3 bases separating them. The germline V gene encodes CDR1 ENHRY and CDR2 SYGVKD. CDR3 length equals 12 residues. Assay used: immunoSEQ multiplex PCR; TCRdb lists only in-frame clones, some missing. The data hold tens of thousands of clones, with 91% observed a single time. V and J are TRBV10-3 and TRBJ1-2; D remains unclear. The source material was CD4+ T cells from peripheral blood mononuclear cells, sampled before pregnancy. The sequence was collected from a female donor with multiple sclerosis, enrolled in a pregnancy study. The CDR3 DNA sequence: TGTGCCATCAGTGCCTCTAACTATGGCTACACCTTC. It codes for CAISASNYGYTF.